This TCR beta chain was identified in a study of PD-1 blockade in classical Hodgkin lymphoma. Using immunoSEQ multiplex PCR, the repertoire was profiled, and TCRdb retains in-frame clones only, with some absent. The data contain about 33,000 clones, less than 75% of them singletons. Specified time point: cycle 4 day 1 (C4D1), after 6 weeks of nivolumab. Exposure to brentuximab vedotin varied, and each patient had relapsed following autologous stem cell transplantation. Per the germline V gene, CDR1 is LNHDA and CDR2 is SQIVND (reference sequence). The CDR3 has 13 residues. Deletions cut 7 bases from V and 4 bases from J, with 13 bases between.

Sequenced material: peripheral blood mononuclear cells (PBMCs), taken before the fourth cycle of nivolumab. The chain links TRBV19 to TRBJ1-2; D unresolved. The receptor was isolated from a human donor with classical Hodgkin lymphoma. This CDR3 is CASTPRPRYGYTF. The CDR3 region has the DNA TGTGCCAGTACCCCGAGACCGCGCTATGGCTACACCTTC.